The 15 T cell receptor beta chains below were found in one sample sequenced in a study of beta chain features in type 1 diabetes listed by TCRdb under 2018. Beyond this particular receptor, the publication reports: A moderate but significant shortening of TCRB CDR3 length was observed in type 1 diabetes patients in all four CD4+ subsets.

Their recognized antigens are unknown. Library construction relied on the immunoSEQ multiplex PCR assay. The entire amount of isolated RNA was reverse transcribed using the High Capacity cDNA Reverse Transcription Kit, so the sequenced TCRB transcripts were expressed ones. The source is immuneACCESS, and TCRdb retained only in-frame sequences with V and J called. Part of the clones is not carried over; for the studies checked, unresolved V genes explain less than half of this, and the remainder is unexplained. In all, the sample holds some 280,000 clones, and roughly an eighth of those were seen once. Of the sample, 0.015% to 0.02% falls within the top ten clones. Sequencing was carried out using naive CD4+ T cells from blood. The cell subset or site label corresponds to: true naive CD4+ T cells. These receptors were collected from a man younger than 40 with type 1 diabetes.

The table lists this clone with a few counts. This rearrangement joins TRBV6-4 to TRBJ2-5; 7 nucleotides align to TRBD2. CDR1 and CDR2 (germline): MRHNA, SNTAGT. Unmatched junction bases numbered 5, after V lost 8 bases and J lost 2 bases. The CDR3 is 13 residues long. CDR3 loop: CASSPGLQETQYF. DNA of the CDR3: TGTGCCAGCTCTCCGGGACTACAAGAGACCCAGTACTTC.

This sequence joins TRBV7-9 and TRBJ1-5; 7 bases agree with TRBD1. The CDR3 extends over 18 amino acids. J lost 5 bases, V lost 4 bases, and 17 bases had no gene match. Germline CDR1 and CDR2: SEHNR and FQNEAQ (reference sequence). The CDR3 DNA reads TGTGCCAGCAGCTCCGGCCCATTGACAGGGCTTGTAGATCAGCCCCAGCATTTT. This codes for CASSSGPLTGLVDQPQHF.

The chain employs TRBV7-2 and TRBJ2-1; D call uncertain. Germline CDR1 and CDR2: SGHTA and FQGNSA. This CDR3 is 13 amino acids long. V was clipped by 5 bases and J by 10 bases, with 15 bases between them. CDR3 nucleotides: TGTGCCAGCAGCCGCGCCCAGGTGGTAGAGCAGTTCTTC. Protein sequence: CASSRAQVVEQFF.

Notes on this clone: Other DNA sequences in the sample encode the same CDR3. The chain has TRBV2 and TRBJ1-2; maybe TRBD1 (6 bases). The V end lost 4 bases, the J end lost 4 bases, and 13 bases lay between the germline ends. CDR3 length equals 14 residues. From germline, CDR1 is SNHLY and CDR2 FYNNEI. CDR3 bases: TGTGCCAGCAGTGCACAGGGAACGGTCTATGGCTACACCTTC. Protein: CASSAQGTVYGYTF.

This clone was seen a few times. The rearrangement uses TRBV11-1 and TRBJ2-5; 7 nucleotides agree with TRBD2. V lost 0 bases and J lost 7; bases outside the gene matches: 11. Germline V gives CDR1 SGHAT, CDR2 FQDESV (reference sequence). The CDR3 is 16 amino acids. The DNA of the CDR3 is TGTGCCAGCAGCTTAGCCCGACTAGCCGGTGAGGGGACCCAGTACTTC. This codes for CASSLARLAGEGTQYF.

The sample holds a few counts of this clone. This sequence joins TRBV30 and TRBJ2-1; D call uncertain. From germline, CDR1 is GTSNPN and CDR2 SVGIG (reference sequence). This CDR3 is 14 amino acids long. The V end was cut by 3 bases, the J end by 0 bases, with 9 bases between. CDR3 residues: CAWRPPSSYNEQFF. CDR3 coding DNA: TGTGCCTGGAGGCCGCCCAGCTCCTACAATGAGCAGTTCTTC.

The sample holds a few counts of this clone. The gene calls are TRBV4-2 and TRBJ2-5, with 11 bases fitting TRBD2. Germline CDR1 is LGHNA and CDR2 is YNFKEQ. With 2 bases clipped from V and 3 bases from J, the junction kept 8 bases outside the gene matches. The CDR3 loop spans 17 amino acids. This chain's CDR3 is CASSQPGGTSGKETQYF. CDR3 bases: TGTGCCAGCAGCCAACCCGGCGGGACTAGCGGAAAAGAGACCCAGTACTTC.

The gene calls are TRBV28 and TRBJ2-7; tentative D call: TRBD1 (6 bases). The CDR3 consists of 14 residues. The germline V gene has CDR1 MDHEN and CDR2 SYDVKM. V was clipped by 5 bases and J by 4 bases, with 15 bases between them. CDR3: CASSPRDKVYEQYF. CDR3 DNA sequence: TGTGCCAGCAGTCCAAGGGACAAAGTTTACGAGCAGTACTTC. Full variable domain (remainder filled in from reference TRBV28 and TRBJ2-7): DVKVTQSSRYLVKRTGEKVFLECVQDMDHENMFWYRQDPGLGLRLIYFSYDVKMKEKGDIPEGYSVSREKKERFSLILESASTNQTSMYLCASSPRDKVYEQYFGPGTRLTVT.

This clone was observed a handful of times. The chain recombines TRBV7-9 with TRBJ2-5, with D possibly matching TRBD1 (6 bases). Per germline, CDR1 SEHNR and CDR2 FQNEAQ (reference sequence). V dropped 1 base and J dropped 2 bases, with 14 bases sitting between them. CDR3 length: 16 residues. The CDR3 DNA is TGTGCCAGCAGCTTAGGGGCAGGGGCACTTCAAGAGACCCAGTACTTC. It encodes CASSLGAGALQETQYF.

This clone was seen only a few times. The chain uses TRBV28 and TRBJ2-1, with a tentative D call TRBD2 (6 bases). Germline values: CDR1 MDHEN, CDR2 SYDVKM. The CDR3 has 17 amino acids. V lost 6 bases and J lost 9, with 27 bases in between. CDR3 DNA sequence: TGTGCCAGCAGCCCTCCCACCAGGGCGGGGTATCTCGGTGAGCAGTTCTTC. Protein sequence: CASSPPTRAGYLGEQFF.

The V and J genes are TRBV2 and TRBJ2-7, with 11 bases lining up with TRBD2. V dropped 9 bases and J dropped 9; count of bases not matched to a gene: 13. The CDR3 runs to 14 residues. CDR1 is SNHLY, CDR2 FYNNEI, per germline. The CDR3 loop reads CASLLAGGPSGQYF. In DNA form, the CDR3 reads TGTGCCAGTCTCTTAGCGGGAGGGCCCTCGGGGCAGTACTTC.

DNA of the CDR3: TGTGCCAGCAGCCGGAGGGACTACCAGGGGGCTGATACGCAGTATTTT. Amino acid sequence: CASSRRDYQGADTQYF. The chain uses TRBV5-6 and TRBJ2-3; the D gene is possibly TRBD1 (8 bases). This CDR3 is 16 amino acids long. Trimming took off 4 bases at V and 6 bases at J, with 21 bases between the two ends. Germline V lookup: CDR1 SGHDT, CDR2 YYEEEE.

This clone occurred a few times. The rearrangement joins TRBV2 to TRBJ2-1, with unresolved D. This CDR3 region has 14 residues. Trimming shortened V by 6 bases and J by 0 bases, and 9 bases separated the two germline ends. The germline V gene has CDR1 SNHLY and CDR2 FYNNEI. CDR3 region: CASRRPTSYNEQFF. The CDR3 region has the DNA TGTGCCAGCAGGCGGCCGACCTCCTACAATGAGCAGTTCTTC.

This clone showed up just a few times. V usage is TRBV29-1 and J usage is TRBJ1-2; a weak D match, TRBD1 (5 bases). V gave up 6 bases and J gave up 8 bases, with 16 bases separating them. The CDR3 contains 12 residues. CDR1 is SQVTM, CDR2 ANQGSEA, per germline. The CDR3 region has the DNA TGCAGCGTGCAAACGACAGTCGGCGGCTACACCTTC. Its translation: CSVQTTVGGYTF.

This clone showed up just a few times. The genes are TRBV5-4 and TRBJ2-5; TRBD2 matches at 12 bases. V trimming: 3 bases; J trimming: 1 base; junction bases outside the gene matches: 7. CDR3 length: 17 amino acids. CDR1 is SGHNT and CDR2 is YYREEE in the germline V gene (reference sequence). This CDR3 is CASSSGLAGGGQETQYF. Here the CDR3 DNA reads TGTGCCAGCAGCTCGGGACTAGCGGGTGGGGGCCAAGAGACCCAGTACTTC.